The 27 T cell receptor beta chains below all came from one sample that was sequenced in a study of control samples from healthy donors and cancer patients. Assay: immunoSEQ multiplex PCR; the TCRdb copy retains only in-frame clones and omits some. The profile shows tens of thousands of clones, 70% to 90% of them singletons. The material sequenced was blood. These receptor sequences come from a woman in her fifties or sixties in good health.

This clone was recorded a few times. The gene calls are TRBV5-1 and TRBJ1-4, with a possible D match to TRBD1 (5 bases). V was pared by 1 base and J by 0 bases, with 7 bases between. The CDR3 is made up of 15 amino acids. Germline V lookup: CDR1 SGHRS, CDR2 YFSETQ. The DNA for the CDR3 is TGCGCCAGCAGCTTGCTACAGGCAACTAATGAAAAACTGTTTTTT. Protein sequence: CASSLLQATNEKLFF.

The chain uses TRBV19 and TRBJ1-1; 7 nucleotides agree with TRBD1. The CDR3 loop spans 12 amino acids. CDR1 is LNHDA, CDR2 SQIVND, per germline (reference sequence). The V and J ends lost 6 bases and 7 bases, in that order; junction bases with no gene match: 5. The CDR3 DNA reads TGTGCCAGTAGCCTGACAGGGCTTGAAGCTTTCTTT. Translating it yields CASSLTGLEAFF. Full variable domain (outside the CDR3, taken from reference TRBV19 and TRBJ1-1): DGGITQSPKYLFRKEGQNVTLSCEQNLNHDAMYWYRQDPGQGLRLIYYSQIVNDFQKGDIAEGYSVSREKKESFPLTVTSAQKNPTAFYLCASSLTGLEAFFGQGTRLTVV.

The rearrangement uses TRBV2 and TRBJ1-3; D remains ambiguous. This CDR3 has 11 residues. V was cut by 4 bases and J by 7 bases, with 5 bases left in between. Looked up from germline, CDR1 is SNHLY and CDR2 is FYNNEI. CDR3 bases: TGTGCCAGCAGTGTGGGGAACACCATATATTTT. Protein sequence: CASSVGNTIYF.

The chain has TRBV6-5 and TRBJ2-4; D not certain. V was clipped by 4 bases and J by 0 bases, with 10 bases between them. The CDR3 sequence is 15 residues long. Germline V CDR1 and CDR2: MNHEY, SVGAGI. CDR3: CASSSTALAKNIQYF. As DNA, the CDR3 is TGTGCCAGCAGTTCAACAGCGCTAGCCAAAAACATTCAGTACTTC.

In nucleotides, the CDR3 is TGCGCCAGCAGCCACCCTTTAAGACAGTATGGCTACACCTTC. Encoded protein: CASSHPLRQYGYTF. This chain joins TRBV4-1 and TRBJ1-2; D possibly corresponds to TRBD1 (5 bases). From germline, CDR1 is MGHRA and CDR2 YSYEKL. The ends were cut back, 3 bases at V and 5 bases at J, with 13 bases in the middle. The CDR3 loop spans 14 amino acids.

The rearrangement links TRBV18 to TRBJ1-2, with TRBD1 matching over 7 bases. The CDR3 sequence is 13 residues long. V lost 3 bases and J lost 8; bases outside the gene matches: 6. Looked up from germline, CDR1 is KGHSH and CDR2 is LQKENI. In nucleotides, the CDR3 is TGTGCCAGCTCACCTACAGGGGCCCCAGGCTACACCTTC. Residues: CASSPTGAPGYTF.

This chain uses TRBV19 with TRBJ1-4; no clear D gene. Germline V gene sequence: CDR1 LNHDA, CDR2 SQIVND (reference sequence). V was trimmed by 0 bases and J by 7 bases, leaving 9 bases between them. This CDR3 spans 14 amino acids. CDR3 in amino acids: CASSIDVEAEKLFF. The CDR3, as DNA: TGTGCCAGTAGTATAGATGTGGAGGCTGAAAAACTGTTTTTT. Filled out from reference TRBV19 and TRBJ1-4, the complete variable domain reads DGGITQSPKYLFRKEGQNVTLSCEQNLNHDAMYWYRQDPGQGLRLIYYSQIVNDFQKGDIAEGYSVSREKKESFPLTVTSAQKNPTAFYLCASSIDVEAEKLFFGSGTQLSVL.

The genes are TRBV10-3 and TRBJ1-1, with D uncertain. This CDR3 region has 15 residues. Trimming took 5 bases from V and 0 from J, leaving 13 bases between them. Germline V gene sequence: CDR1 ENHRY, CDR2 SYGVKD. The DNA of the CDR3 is TGTGCCATCAGTCCGACCCTGGCGGTGAACACTGAAGCTTTCTTT. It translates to CAISPTLAVNTEAFF.

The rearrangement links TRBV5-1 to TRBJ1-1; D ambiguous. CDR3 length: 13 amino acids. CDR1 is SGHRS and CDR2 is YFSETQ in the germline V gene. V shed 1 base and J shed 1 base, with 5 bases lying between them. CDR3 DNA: TGCGCCAGCAGCTTGACACCGAACACTGAAGCTTTCTTT. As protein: CASSLTPNTEAFF.

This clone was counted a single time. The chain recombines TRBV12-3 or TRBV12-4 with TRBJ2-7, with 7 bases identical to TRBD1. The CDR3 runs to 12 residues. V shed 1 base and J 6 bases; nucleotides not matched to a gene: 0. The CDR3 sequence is CASSLGQGEQYF. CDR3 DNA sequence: TGTGCCAGCAGTTTAGGACAGGGCGAGCAGTACTTC.

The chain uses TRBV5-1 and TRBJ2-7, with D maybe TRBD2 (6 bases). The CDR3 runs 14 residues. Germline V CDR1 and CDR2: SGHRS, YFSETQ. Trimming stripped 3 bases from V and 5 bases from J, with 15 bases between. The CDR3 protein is CASSSVTGEDEQYF. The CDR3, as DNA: TGCGCCAGCAGCTCAGTTACCGGGGAGGACGAGCAGTACTTC. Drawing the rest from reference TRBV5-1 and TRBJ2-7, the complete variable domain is KAGVTQTPRYLIKTRGQQVTLSCSPISGHRSVSWYQQTPGQGLQFLFEYFSETQRNKGNFPGRFSGRQFSNSRSEMNVSTLELGDSALYLCASSSVTGEDEQYFGPGTRLTVT.

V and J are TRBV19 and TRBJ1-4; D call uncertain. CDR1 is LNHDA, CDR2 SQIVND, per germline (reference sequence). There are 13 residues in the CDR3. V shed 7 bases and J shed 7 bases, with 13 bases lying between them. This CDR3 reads CASTASDFEKLFF. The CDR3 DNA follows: TGTGCCAGTACAGCATCGGACTTTGAAAAACTGTTTTTT. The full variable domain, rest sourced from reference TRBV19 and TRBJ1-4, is DGGITQSPKYLFRKEGQNVTLSCEQNLNHDAMYWYRQDPGQGLRLIYYSQIVNDFQKGDIAEGYSVSREKKESFPLTVTSAQKNPTAFYLCASTASDFEKLFFGSGTQLSVL.

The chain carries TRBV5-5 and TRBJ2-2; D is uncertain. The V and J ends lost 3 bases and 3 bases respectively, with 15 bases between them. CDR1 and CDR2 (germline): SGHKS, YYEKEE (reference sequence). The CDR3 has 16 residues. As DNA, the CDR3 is TGTGCCAGCAGCTCATGGTCCTCAGGATACACCGGGGAGCTGTTTTTT. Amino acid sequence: CASSSWSSGYTGELFF.

The CDR3 nucleotides read TGTGCCAGTAGTATACGCCGCAGTGAAGCTTTCTTT. Protein: CASSIRRSEAFF. V usage is TRBV19 and J usage is TRBJ1-1; D is uncertain. V shed 2 bases and J shed 7 bases, with 8 bases lying between them. This CDR3 is 12 amino acids long. Germline V gives CDR1 LNHDA, CDR2 SQIVND (reference sequence).

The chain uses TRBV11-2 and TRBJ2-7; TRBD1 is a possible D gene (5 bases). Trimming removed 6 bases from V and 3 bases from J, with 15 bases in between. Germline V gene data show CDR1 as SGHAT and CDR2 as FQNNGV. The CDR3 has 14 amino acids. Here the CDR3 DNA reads TGTGCCAGCAGGAGACCCGGCGGACACTACGAGCAGTACTTC. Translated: CASRRPGGHYEQYF.

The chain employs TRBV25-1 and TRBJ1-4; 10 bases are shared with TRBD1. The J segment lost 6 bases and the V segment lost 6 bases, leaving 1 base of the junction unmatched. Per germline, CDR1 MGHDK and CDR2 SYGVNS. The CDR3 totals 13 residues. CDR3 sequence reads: CASRGQGHEKLFF. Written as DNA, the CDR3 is TGTGCCAGCAGGGGACAGGGGCATGAAAAACTGTTTTTT.

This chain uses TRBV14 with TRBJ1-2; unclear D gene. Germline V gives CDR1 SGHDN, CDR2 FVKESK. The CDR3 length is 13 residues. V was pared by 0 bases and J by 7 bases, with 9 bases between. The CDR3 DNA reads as TGTGCCAGCAGCCAAGATACTGGAGGTGGCTACACCTTC. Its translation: CASSQDTGGGYTF.

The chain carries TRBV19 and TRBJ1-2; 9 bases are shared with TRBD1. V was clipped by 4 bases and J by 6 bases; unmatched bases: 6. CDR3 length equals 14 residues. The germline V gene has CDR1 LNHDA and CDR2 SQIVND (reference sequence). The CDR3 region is CASSTRDRAHGYTF. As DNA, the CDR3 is TGTGCCAGTAGTACCCGGGACAGGGCTCATGGCTACACCTTC.

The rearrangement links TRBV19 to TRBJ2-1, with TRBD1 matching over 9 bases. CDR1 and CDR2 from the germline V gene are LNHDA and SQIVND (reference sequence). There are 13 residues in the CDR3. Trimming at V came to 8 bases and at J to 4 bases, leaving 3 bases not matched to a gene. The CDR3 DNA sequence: TGTGCCAGTGACAGGGGGTATTACAATGAGCAGTTCTTC. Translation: CASDRGYYNEQFF.

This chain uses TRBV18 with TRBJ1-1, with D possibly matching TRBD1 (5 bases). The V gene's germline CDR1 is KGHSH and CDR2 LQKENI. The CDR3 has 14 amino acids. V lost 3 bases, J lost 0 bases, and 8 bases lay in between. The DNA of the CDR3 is TGTGCCAGCTCACCGCAGGGCATGAACACTGAAGCTTTCTTT. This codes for CASSPQGMNTEAFF.

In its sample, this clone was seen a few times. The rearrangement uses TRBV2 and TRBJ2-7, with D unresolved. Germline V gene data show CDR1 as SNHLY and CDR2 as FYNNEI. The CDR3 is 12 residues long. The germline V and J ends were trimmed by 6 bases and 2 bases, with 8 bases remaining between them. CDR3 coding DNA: TGTGCCAGCAGCGTTCTTACCTACGAGCAGTACTTC. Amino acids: CASSVLTYEQYF.

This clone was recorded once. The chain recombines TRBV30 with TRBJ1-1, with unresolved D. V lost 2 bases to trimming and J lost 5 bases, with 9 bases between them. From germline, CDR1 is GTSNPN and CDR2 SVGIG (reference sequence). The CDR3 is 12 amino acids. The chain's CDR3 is CAWSKIGTEAFF. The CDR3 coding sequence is TGTGCCTGGAGTAAAATTGGAACTGAAGCTTTCTTT.

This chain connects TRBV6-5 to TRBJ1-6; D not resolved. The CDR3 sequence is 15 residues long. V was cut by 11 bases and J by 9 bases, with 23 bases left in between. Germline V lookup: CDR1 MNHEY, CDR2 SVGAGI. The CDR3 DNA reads TGTGCCTGCTCGAGGGAAGAAGGCAATAGTTCACCCCTCCACTTT. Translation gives CACSREEGNSSPLHF.

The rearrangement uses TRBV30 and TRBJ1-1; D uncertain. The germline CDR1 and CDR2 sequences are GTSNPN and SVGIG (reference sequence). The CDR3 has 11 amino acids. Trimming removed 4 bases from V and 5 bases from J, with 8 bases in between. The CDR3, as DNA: TGTGCCTGGAAGCAGAGAACTGAAGCTTTCTTT. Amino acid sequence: CAWKQRTEAFF.

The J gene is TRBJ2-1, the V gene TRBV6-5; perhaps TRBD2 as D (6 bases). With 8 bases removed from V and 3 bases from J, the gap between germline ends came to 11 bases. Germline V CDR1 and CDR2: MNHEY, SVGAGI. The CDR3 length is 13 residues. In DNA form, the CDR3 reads TGTGCCAGCGGGCGGGGCGACTACAATGAGCAGTTCTTC. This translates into CASGRGDYNEQFF.

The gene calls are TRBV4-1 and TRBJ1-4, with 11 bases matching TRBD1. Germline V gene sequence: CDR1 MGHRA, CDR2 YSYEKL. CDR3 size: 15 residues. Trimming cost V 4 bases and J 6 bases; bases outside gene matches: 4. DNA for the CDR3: TGCGCCAGCAGCCCGGACAGGGGGCAGGATGAAAAACTGTTTTTT. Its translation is CASSPDRGQDEKLFF.

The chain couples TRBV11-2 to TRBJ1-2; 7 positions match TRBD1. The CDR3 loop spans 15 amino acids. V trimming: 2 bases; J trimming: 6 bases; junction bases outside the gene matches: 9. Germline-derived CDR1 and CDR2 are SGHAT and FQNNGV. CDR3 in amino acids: CASSLTGQDAHGYTF. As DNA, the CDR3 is TGTGCCAGCAGCTTAACCGGACAGGACGCCCATGGCTACACCTTC.